A single sample is the source of the 9 T cell receptor beta chains below, sequenced in a study of cytomegalovirus exposure and HLA in healthy donors. Data came from immunoSEQ multiplex PCR; TCRdb stores just in-frame clones and leaves some out. The table records over 110,000 clones, around 87% of them present only once. The sequencing input was PBMCs. The source is a young man in good health and CMV-seropositive.

The chain recombines TRBV5-8 with TRBJ1-2, with 8 bases matching TRBD1. CDR3 size: 15 residues. Germline CDR1 and CDR2: SGHTS and YDEGEE. Losses at the gene ends were 4 bases for V and 2 bases for J; bases not matched to a gene: 7. Here the CDR3 reads CASSPRQGLNYGYTF. CDR3 nucleotides: TGTGCCAGCAGCCCGAGACAGGGGCTAAACTATGGCTACACCTTC.

Here the CDR3 reads CASSPDSTGELFF. The CDR3 DNA follows: TGCGCCAGCAGCCCAGATTCTACCGGGGAGCTGTTTTTT. The genes are TRBV5-1 and TRBJ2-2; D call uncertain. Trimming cost V 4 bases and J 5 bases, with 9 bases left between them. CDR1 is SGHRS and CDR2 is YFSETQ in the germline V gene. The CDR3 extends over 13 amino acids.

This chain connects TRBV27 to TRBJ1-1, with TRBD1 matching over 7 bases. This CDR3 is built from 13 residues. Per germline, CDR1 MNHEY and CDR2 SMNVEV (reference sequence). The trim removed 5 bases at V and 1 base at J, leaving 1 base unmatched. The chain's CDR3 is CASSRQGNTEAFF. DNA for the CDR3: TGTGCCAGCAGTCGACAGGGGAACACTGAAGCTTTCTTT.

The rearrangement links TRBV29-1 to TRBJ1-2, with 12 bases identical to TRBD1. CDR1 and CDR2 (germline): SQVTM, ANQGSEA. This CDR3 region has 13 residues. J was trimmed by 8 bases and V by 7 bases; bases with no gene match: 8. The CDR3 sequence: CSDGTGGDLGYTF. Here the CDR3 DNA reads TGCAGCGACGGGACAGGGGGCGACTTAGGCTACACCTTC.

Here the CDR3 DNA reads TGCGCCAGCAGCTTGGCCGCCAGGGATAATTCACCCCTCCACTTT. Translating gives CASSLAARDNSPLHF. The chain links TRBV5-1 to TRBJ1-6; D is perhaps TRBD1 (5 bases). This CDR3 comprises 15 residues. The V gene lost 0 bases and the J gene lost 5 bases, with 9 bases spanning the gap. Germline V lookup: CDR1 SGHRS, CDR2 YFSETQ.

J is TRBJ2-5 and V is TRBV2; 7 nucleotides align to TRBD2. This CDR3 region has 16 residues. CDR1 is SNHLY and CDR2 is FYNNEI in the germline V gene. V was pared by 1 base and J by 2 bases, with 7 bases of the junction left unmatched. The chain's CDR3 is CASSEGGLAVQETQYF. CDR3 coding DNA: TGTGCCAGCAGTGAAGGGGGTCTAGCGGTACAAGAGACCCAGTACTTC. Full variable domain (missing parts from reference TRBV2 and TRBJ2-5): EPEVTQTPSHQVTQMGQEVILRCVPISNHLYFYWYRQILGQKVEFLVSFYNNEISEKSEIFDDQFSVERPDGSNFTLKIRSTKLEDSAMYFCASSEGGLAVQETQYFGPGTRLLVL.

The rearrangement uses TRBV29-1 and TRBJ2-1, with TRBD2 matching over 11 bases. The CDR3 consists of 13 residues. V shed 5 bases and J 9 bases; nucleotides not matched to a gene: 6. Germline CDR1 and CDR2: SQVTM and ANQGSEA. This CDR3 is CSVSSGGYREQFF. CDR3 sequence (DNA): TGCAGCGTTTCTAGCGGGGGGTACCGTGAGCAGTTCTTC.

The chain carries TRBV27 and TRBJ2-7, with TRBD2 as a possible D gene (5 bases). The ends were cut back, 5 bases at V and 3 bases at J, with 11 bases in the middle. This CDR3 has 13 residues. Per germline, CDR1 MNHEY and CDR2 SMNVEV (reference sequence). CDR3 nucleotides: TGTGCCAGCAGTCGAGACGGGAACTACGAGCAGTACTTC. Translating gives CASSRDGNYEQYF.

This clone has a handful of counts. The V call is TRBV5-1, the J call TRBJ2-2; 7 nucleotides agree with TRBD1. Germline CDR1 reads SGHRS; CDR2 reads YFSETQ. The CDR3 spans 15 residues. J was trimmed by 5 bases and V by 4 bases; bases with no gene match: 8. The CDR3 is CASSPDRVGTGELFF. Written as DNA, the CDR3 is TGCGCCAGCAGCCCAGACAGGGTTGGTACCGGGGAGCTGTTTTTT.